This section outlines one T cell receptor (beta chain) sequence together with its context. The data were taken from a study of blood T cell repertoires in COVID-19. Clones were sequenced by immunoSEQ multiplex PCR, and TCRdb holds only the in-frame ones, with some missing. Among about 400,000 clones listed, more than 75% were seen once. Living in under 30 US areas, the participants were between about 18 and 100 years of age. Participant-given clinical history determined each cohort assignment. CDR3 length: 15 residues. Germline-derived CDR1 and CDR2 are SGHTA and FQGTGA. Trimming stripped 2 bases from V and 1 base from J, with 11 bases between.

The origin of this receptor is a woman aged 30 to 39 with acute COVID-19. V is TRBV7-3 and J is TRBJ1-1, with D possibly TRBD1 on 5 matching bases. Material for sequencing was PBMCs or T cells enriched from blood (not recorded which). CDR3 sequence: CASSLYAGQNTEAFF. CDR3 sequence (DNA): TGTGCCAGCAGCTTATACGCAGGGCAGAACACTGAAGCTTTCTTT.